Given below is one TCR beta chain in context. Its cognate antigen is unknown. Sequenced by immunoSEQ multiplex PCR; TCRdb stores in-frame clones only, minus some. The sample contains over 30,000 clones, just under 95% of which appear only once. This sample was included in a study of circulating and synovial CD4+ cells in juvenile arthritis. Donors were patients with active juvenile idiopathic arthritis. Study conclusions and caveats: Circulating pathogenic-like lymphocytes shared a substantially higher fraction of CDR3 sequences with synovium than bulk blood.

Looked up from germline, CDR1 is MRHNA and CDR2 is SNTAGT. The CDR3 is made up of 11 amino acids. V shed 5 bases and J shed 6 bases, with 6 bases lying between them. This receptor was taken from a human donor with juvenile idiopathic arthritis. This chain joins TRBV6-4 and TRBJ2-3; D remains ambiguous. Sequencing was carried out using CD4+ T cells from blood. CDR3 nucleotide sequence: TGTGCCAGCAGTCACAAGGATACGCAGTATTTT. Protein product: CASSHKDTQYF.